The 30 T cell receptor beta chains below all came from one sample that was sequenced in a study of cytomegalovirus exposure and HLA in healthy donors (dated by TCRdb to 2017 to 2019). Libraries were built with the immunoSEQ multiplex PCR assay. Imported from immuneACCESS, the table was reduced by TCRdb to in-frame sequences with V and J called. These copies leave out some clones; in studies compared against another copy, an unresolved V gene accounts for under half, and the cause of the remainder is not known. The sample data list 150,000 to 200,000 clones, and roughly nine tenths of these were observed just once. Together, the top ten hold about 6% of the sample. The sequencing sample was made of PBMCs. Every receptor here comes from a woman aged 25 to 45 in good health and CMV-seronegative.

This clone was observed a few times. The rearrangement joins TRBV15 to TRBJ1-2, with D unresolved. Germline V gene lookup returns CDR1 LNHNV and CDR2 YYDKDF (reference sequence). This CDR3 spans 15 amino acids. V gave up 1 base and J gave up 3 bases, with 12 bases separating them. CDR3 bases: TGTGCCACCAGCAGAGGGGTCTCGCAGGACTATGGCTACACCTTC. Its translation is CATSRGVSQDYGYTF. Combining the CDR3 with reference TRBV15 and TRBJ1-2 gives the whole variable domain DAMVIQNPRYQVTQFGKPVTLSCSQTLNHNVMYWYQQKSSQAPKLLFHYYDKDFNNEADTPDNFQSRRPNTSFCFLDIRSPGLGDTAMYLCATSRGVSQDYGYTFGSGTRLTVV.

The chain has TRBV7-2 and TRBJ2-5; D assignment may be TRBD1 or TRBD2 (5 bases each). The CDR3 contains 13 residues. The germline V gene has CDR1 SGHTA and CDR2 FQGNSA. The V gene lost 5 bases and the J gene lost 6 bases, with 13 bases spanning the gap. CDR3 protein: CASSLRGQQTQYF. The CDR3 nucleotides read TGTGCCAGCAGCCTCCGGGGCCAGCAGACCCAGTACTTC. The full variable domain, in which reference TRBV7-2 and TRBJ2-5 provide the parts outside the CDR3, is GAGVSQSPSNKVTEKGKDVELRCDPISGHTALYWYRQSLGQGLEFLIYFQGNSAPDKSGLPSDRFSAERTGGSVSTLTIQRTQQEDSAVYLCASSLRGQQTQYFGPGTRLLVL.

The gene calls are TRBV2 and TRBJ2-3; perhaps TRBD2 as D (5 bases). With 6 bases removed from V and 5 bases from J, the gap between germline ends came to 24 bases. Germline CDR1 is SNHLY and CDR2 is FYNNEI. The CDR3 sequence is 17 residues long. In nucleotides, the CDR3 is TGTGCCAGCAGCGAGGCGGAAGGGATCGGGGAGCAAGATACGCAGTATTTT. The encoded protein is CASSEAEGIGEQDTQYF.

This clone was recorded only once. This chain joins TRBV5-1 and TRBJ1-6, with TRBD1 identical over 7 bases. Germline CDR1 and CDR2: SGHRS and YFSETQ. V trimming: 4 bases; J trimming: 7 bases; junction bases outside the gene matches: 5. CDR3 length: 14 residues. CDR3 region: CASSEGTANSPLHF. The CDR3 DNA follows: TGCGCCAGCAGCGAGGGGACAGCCAATTCACCCCTCCACTTT.

The rearrangement joins TRBV5-5 to TRBJ2-1; 10 bases agree with TRBD2. The trim removed 4 bases at V and 8 bases at J, leaving 12 bases unmatched. This CDR3 region has 16 residues. Per the germline V gene, CDR1 is SGHKS and CDR2 is YYEKEE (reference sequence). In nucleotides, the CDR3 is TGTGCCAGCAGCCACCGGGTCACTAGCGGGATGGATGAGCAGTTCTTC. Protein product: CASSHRVTSGMDEQFF.

The chain has TRBV4-1 and TRBJ2-7, with 7 bases identical to TRBD1. V gave up 2 bases and J gave up 1 base; unmatched junction bases: 8. This CDR3 spans 16 amino acids. The germline V gene encodes CDR1 MGHRA and CDR2 YSYEKL. CDR3 nucleotides: TGCGCCAGCAGCCAATCTACAGGGGTTAGATCCTACGAGCAGTACTTC. Protein product: CASSQSTGVRSYEQYF.

As concerns this clone: This CDR3 is also generated by other DNA sequences in the sample. The V and J genes are TRBV7-9 and TRBJ2-3; D ambiguous. Per the germline V gene, CDR1 is SEHNR and CDR2 is FQNEAQ (reference sequence). CDR3 length: 13 residues. The V end was cut by 5 bases, the J end by 0 bases, with 6 bases between. The CDR3 sequence: CASSLLSTDTQYF. The CDR3 DNA sequence: TGTGCCAGCAGCCTACTTAGCACAGATACGCAGTATTTT.

The chain employs TRBV28 and TRBJ1-1, with D perhaps TRBD1 (5 bases). The CDR3 totals 13 residues. Germline V gene lookup returns CDR1 MDHEN and CDR2 SYDVKM. V was pared by 8 bases and J by 3 bases, with 13 bases between. CDR3 protein: CASGLGGDTEAFF. CDR3 DNA sequence: TGTGCCAGCGGCTTGGGAGGGGACACTGAAGCTTTCTTT.

The chain uses TRBV6-5 and TRBJ2-3; TRBD1 aligns across 8 bases. J lost 4 bases, V lost 5 bases, and 2 bases had no gene match. CDR1 MNHEY and CDR2 SVGAGI come from the germline V gene. This CDR3 has 13 amino acids. The CDR3 sequence: CASSRTGSDTQYF. The CDR3, as DNA: TGTGCCAGCAGTAGGACAGGGTCAGATACGCAGTATTTT.

The chain uses TRBV7-9 and TRBJ2-7; no firm D call. Trimming removed 5 bases from V and 9 bases from J, with 14 bases in between. CDR1 is SEHNR, CDR2 FQNEAQ, per germline (reference sequence). This CDR3 spans 12 amino acids. In DNA, the CDR3 is TGTGCCAGCAGCCAGGTGGCCGGCTTGCAGTACTTC. Translated: CASSQVAGLQYF.

This rearrangement joins TRBV25-1 to TRBJ2-1, with TRBD2 matching 12 bases. CDR3 length: 17 residues. Trimming removed 5 bases from V and 0 bases from J; junction bases left unmatched: 5. Germline V gives CDR1 MGHDK, CDR2 SYGVNS. CDR3 loop: CASSRTSGKSSYNEQFF. The CDR3 DNA reads as TGTGCCAGCAGTCGGACTAGCGGGAAGAGCTCCTACAATGAGCAGTTCTTC.

The V call is TRBV27, the J call TRBJ2-7; perhaps TRBD2 as D (5 bases). This CDR3 contains 12 residues. Trimming took off 6 bases at V and 2 bases at J, with 8 bases between the two ends. The germline V gene encodes CDR1 MNHEY and CDR2 SMNVEV (reference sequence). The CDR3 sequence is CASRDWAYEQYF. The CDR3 DNA reads as TGTGCCAGCAGGGACTGGGCCTACGAGCAGTACTTC.

The DNA for the CDR3 is TGTGCCAGCAGCTCCCGAGGGGATATAGCGGGGAATGAGCAGTTCTTC. Translated, it gives CASSSRGDIAGNEQFF. This chain joins TRBV9 and TRBJ2-1, with 8 bases that match TRBD2. This CDR3 contains 16 residues. Trimming cost V 4 bases and J 7 bases; bases outside gene matches: 13. The V gene's germline CDR1 is SGDLS and CDR2 YYNGEE.

The sample holds a few counts of this clone. The chain joins TRBV30 to TRBJ1-5, with 7 bases identical to TRBD1. Losses at the gene ends were 5 bases for V and 1 base for J; bases not matched to a gene: 5. Germline V CDR1 and CDR2: GTSNPN, SVGIG (reference sequence). The CDR3 loop spans 14 amino acids. DNA for the CDR3: TGTGCCTGGGCCGGACAGGCAAGCAATCAGCCCCAGCATTTT. This gives the protein CAWAGQASNQPQHF.

V and J are TRBV10-3 and TRBJ2-7; 12 bases agree with TRBD2. The CDR3 runs 14 residues. Germline assignment: CDR1 ENHRY and CDR2 SYGVKD. V lost 4 bases to trimming and J lost 4 bases; unmatched junction nucleotides: 2. The CDR3 loop is CAISASGREYEQYF. The DNA of the CDR3 is TGTGCCATCAGTGCTAGCGGGAGGGAGTACGAGCAGTACTTC.

The chain is built from TRBV5-5 and TRBJ2-7; D may match TRBD1 or TRBD2 (5 bases each). V gave up 2 bases and J gave up 3 bases, with 15 bases separating them. The CDR3 consists of 15 residues. Germline V gene lookup returns CDR1 SGHKS and CDR2 YYEKEE (reference sequence). CDR3 coding DNA: TGTGCCAGCAGCTTAAGTAAGGGACGGGACTACGAGCAGTACTTC. Amino acid sequence: CASSLSKGRDYEQYF.

The chain joins TRBV2 to TRBJ2-5; 7 nucleotides line up with TRBD1. The V segment lost 5 bases and the J segment 5 bases; nucleotides outside the gene matches: 5. The CDR3 length is 13 residues. Germline loops: CDR1 SNHLY, CDR2 FYNNEI. CDR3 loop: CASSTGEWETQYF. The DNA for the CDR3 is TGTGCCAGCAGTACAGGGGAATGGGAGACCCAGTACTTC.

The chain has TRBV28 and TRBJ2-1; possibly TRBD2 for D (6 bases). Germline CDR1 reads MDHEN; CDR2 reads SYDVKM. The length of the CDR3 is 15 residues. V lost 6 bases and J lost 3, with 15 bases in between. CDR3 protein: CASRYSGTHYNEQFF. The CDR3 nucleotides read TGTGCCAGCAGATACTCCGGGACTCACTACAATGAGCAGTTCTTC.

This chain connects TRBV5-1 to TRBJ1-3; the match to TRBD1 covers 9 bases. V was pared by 3 bases and J by 4 bases, with 2 bases of the junction left unmatched. This CDR3 is 14 amino acids long. Per the germline V gene, CDR1 is SGHRS and CDR2 is YFSETQ. The DNA for the CDR3 is TGCGCCAGCAGCTGGACAGGGGTCGGAAACACCATATATTTT. The encoded protein is CASSWTGVGNTIYF.

The chain carries TRBV6-4 and TRBJ2-1; possibly TRBD2 for D (5 bases). Germline assignment: CDR1 MRHNA and CDR2 SNTAGT. This CDR3 region has 15 residues. V was shortened by 3 bases and J by 2 bases, with 11 bases between the two germline ends. The CDR3 is CASSETSGTYNEQFF. CDR3 sequence (DNA): TGTGCCAGCAGTGAAACCAGCGGTACCTACAATGAGCAGTTCTTC.

V is TRBV2 and J is TRBJ2-7; possible D gene TRBD1, 5 bases. V was pared by 7 bases and J by 2 bases, with 12 bases between. The CDR3 is 13 amino acids. CDR1 and CDR2 from the germline V gene are SNHLY and FYNNEI. CDR3 sequence reads: CASMGLGAYEQYF. CDR3 nucleotide sequence: TGTGCCAGCATGGGTTTAGGGGCCTACGAGCAGTACTTC.

The gene calls are TRBV6-5 and TRBJ1-2; maybe TRBD1 (6 bases). The V gene lost 4 bases and the J gene lost 4 bases, with 16 bases spanning the gap. Germline V gene sequence: CDR1 MNHEY, CDR2 SVGAGI. The CDR3 is made up of 15 amino acids. The CDR3, as DNA: TGTGCCAGCAGTTCATTAAATACAGGGCCCTATGGCTACACCTTC. Amino acid sequence: CASSSLNTGPYGYTF.

J is TRBJ1-1 and V is TRBV19; perhaps TRBD1 as D (5 bases). Germline CDR1 LNHDA, CDR2 SQIVND (reference sequence). The CDR3 runs 14 residues. The V end lost 3 bases, the J end lost 1 base, and 9 bases lay between the germline ends. The CDR3 protein is CASSIRRGNTEAFF. The CDR3 DNA reads as TGTGCCAGTAGTATCCGGAGGGGGAACACTGAAGCTTTCTTT.

The sample holds a few counts of this clone. This chain connects TRBV7-2 to TRBJ1-2; D is uncertain. The CDR3 has 15 residues. Deletions cut 1 base from V and 7 bases from J, with 16 bases between. CDR1 is SGHTA, CDR2 FQGNSA, per germline. The chain's CDR3 is CASSLEFTWGGGYTF. CDR3 nucleotides: TGTGCCAGCAGCTTAGAATTTACTTGGGGTGGTGGCTACACCTTC.

The chain uses TRBV5-1 and TRBJ1-6; D gene ambiguous. Germline values: CDR1 SGHRS, CDR2 YFSETQ. V was pared by 4 bases and J by 7 bases, with 6 bases between. The CDR3 covers 12 residues. The CDR3 loop reads CASSEPNSPLHF. CDR3 bases: TGCGCCAGCAGCGAACCGAATTCACCCCTCCACTTT.

V is TRBV4-3 and J is TRBJ1-3; D not resolved. CDR3 size: 15 residues. CDR1 is LGHNA and CDR2 is YSLEER in the germline V gene. V was shortened by 0 bases and J by 4 bases, with 10 bases between the two germline ends. Written as DNA, the CDR3 is TGCGCCAGCAGCCAAGACTTAGGGTCGGGAAACACCATATATTTT. Residues: CASSQDLGSGNTIYF.

Only a few counts were recorded for this clone. This chain connects TRBV23-1 to TRBJ1-5; no reliable D call. TRBV23-1 is an open reading frame whose function is uncertain. Trimming cost V 0 bases and J 6 bases, with 9 bases left between them. The CDR3 totals 14 residues. CDR3 protein: CASSQSVPGQPQHF. DNA of the CDR3: TGCGCCAGCAGTCAATCCGTACCCGGTCAGCCCCAGCATTTT.

This clone was seen once. The chain links TRBV9 to TRBJ1-2, with TRBD1 matching over 7 bases. Trimming removed 3 bases from V and 11 bases from J; junction bases left unmatched: 13. The germline V gene encodes CDR1 SGDLS and CDR2 YYNGEE. The CDR3 runs to 14 residues. In DNA, the CDR3 is TGTGCCAGCAGCGCACAATGGGACAGACCGTTATACACCTTC. Its protein is CASSAQWDRPLYTF.

This clone was counted a single time. The chain links TRBV5-1 to TRBJ2-1, with D perhaps matching TRBD2 (6 bases). The CDR3 has 14 residues. Germline V gene lookup returns CDR1 SGHRS and CDR2 YFSETQ. Trimming took 9 bases from V and 1 from J, leaving 14 bases between them. DNA of the CDR3: TGCGCCACCTCTGGAGGGTCATCCTACAATGAGCAGTTCTTC. Translating it yields CATSGGSSYNEQFF.

V is TRBV19 and J is TRBJ1-1; D call uncertain. V was trimmed by 6 bases and J by 4 bases, leaving 9 bases between them. The CDR3 is 12 residues long. Germline V lookup: CDR1 LNHDA, CDR2 SQIVND (reference sequence). DNA of the CDR3: TGTGCCAGTAGCCCAACTACCACTGAAGCTTTCTTT. Its translation is CASSPTTTEAFF.